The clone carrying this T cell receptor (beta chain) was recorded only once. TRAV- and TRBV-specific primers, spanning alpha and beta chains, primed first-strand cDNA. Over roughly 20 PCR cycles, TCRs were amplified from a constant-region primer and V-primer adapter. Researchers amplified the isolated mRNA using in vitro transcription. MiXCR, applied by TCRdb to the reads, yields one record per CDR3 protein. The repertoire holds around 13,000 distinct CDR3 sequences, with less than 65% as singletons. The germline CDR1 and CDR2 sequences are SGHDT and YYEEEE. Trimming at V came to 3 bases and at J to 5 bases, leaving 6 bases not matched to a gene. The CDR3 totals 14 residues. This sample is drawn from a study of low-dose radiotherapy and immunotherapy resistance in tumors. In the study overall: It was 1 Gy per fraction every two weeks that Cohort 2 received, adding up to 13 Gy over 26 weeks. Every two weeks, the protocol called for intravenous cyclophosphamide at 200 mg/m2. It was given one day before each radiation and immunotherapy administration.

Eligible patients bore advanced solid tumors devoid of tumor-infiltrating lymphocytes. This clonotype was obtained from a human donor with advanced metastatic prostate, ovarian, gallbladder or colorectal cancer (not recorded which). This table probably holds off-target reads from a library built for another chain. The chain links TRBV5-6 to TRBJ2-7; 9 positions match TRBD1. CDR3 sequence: CASSWGDRENEQYF. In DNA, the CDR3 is TGTGCCAGCAGCTGGGGGGACAGGGAAAACGAGCAGTACTTC.